These 24 T cell receptor beta chains were sequenced from one sample in a study of human T cells and chemical hapten exposure. This sample's time point: patch test 2, 6 weeks after DPC sensitization. Treatment reported: therapeutic diphenylcyclopropenone sensitization with weekly scalp DPC. TCRdb reprocessed the RACE reads with MiXCR, giving one entry per CDR3 protein. The sample yields roughly 94,000 distinct CDR3 sequences, over 7.5% seen once. Source: whole blood, taken in connection with sensitization to the hapten diphenylcyclopropenone (DPC). Source of these receptors: a woman aged 40 to 50 with alopecia areata. Some clones in this sample may be carry-over from other donors' samples.

This clonotype was seen ten or more times. This chain uses TRBV14 with TRBJ1-5, with D hard to call. This CDR3 comprises 13 residues. The ends were cut back, 0 bases at V and 9 bases at J, with 9 bases in the middle. Germline CDR1 reads SGHDN; CDR2 reads FVKESK. The CDR3 DNA reads TGTGCCAGCAGCCAAGATCGGACGGGGCCCCAGCATTTT. It encodes CASSQDRTGPQHF. Filled out from reference TRBV14 and TRBJ1-5, the complete variable domain reads EAGVTQFPSHSVIEKGQTVTLRCDPISGHDNLYWYRRVMGKEIKFLLHFVKESKQDESGMPNNRFLAERTGGTYSTLKVQPAELEDSGVYFCASSQDRTGPQHFGDGTRLSIL.

This clonotype was counted a few times. In this CDR3 the conserved last residue, phenylalanine or tryptophan, is missing, so a read error is likely. The V gene is TRBV6-4, the J gene TRBJ2-2; 9 bases map to TRBD2. This CDR3 comprises 14 residues. V shed 6 bases, J shed 4 bases, and the junction held 3 bases outside the gene matches. Germline CDR1 is MRHNA and CDR2 is SNTAGT. The CDR3 region is CASSTSGFTGELFS. CDR3 nucleotide sequence: TGTGCCAGCAGCACTAGCGGGTTCACCGGGGAGCTGTTTTCT.

The V and J genes are TRBV28 and TRBJ2-3; D unresolved. This CDR3 spans 11 amino acids. V was cut by 3 bases and J by 14 bases, with 12 bases left in between. In germline, CDR1 is MDHEN, CDR2 SYDVKM. The CDR3 loop reads CASSFRQDPYF. CDR3 coding DNA: TGTGCCAGCAGTTTTCGGCAGGATCCGTATTTT.

The chain's CDR3 is CASSQALAGTNEQFF. CDR3 in DNA: TGTGCCAGCAGCCAAGCGCTAGCGGGGACGAATGAGCAGTTCTTC. This sequence joins TRBV14 and TRBJ2-1; TRBD2 matches at 9 bases. Germline loops: CDR1 SGHDN, CDR2 FVKESK. This CDR3 region has 15 residues. V was pared by 1 base and J by 7 bases, with 5 bases of the junction left unmatched. Drawing the rest from reference TRBV14 and TRBJ2-1, the complete variable domain is EAGVTQFPSHSVIEKGQTVTLRCDPISGHDNLYWYRRVMGKEIKFLLHFVKESKQDESGMPNNRFLAERTGGTYSTLKVQPAELEDSGVYFCASSQALAGTNEQFFGPGTRLTVL.

This clonotype has just a few counts. The CDR3 sequence is CASSLDRGRDQPQHF. The CDR3 nucleotides read TGTGCCAGCAGCTTAGACAGGGGGCGAGATCAGCCCCAGCATTTT. The V call is TRBV11-2, the J call TRBJ1-5, with TRBD1 matching 8 bases. Germline CDR1 is SGHAT and CDR2 is FQNNGV. After removal of 0 bases from V and 5 bases from J, the junction contained 3 bases not matched to a gene. This CDR3 is 15 amino acids long.

A few counts support this clonotype. This rearrangement joins TRBV5-4 to TRBJ2-7; D may be TRBD1 or TRBD2 (5 bases each). This CDR3 has 15 amino acids. The germline V gene has CDR1 SGHNT and CDR2 YYREEE (reference sequence). V was clipped by 3 bases and J by 2 bases, with 15 bases between them. DNA of the CDR3: TGTGCCAGCAGCTCCCCCGGGACCCCCGCCTACGAGCAGTACTTC. Its protein is CASSSPGTPAYEQYF.

The chain employs TRBV11-1 and TRBJ2-6; 7 bases match TRBD2. CDR1 and CDR2 (germline): SGHAT, FQDESV (reference sequence). The CDR3 runs to 14 residues. The junction had 5 bases not matched to a gene; V was cut back by 9 bases and J by 3 bases. The CDR3 DNA sequence: TGTGCCAGTGGGAGGGCCAGTGGGGCCAACGTCCTGACTTTC. It encodes CASGRASGANVLTF.

This clonotype was counted many times. The chain joins TRBV3-1 to TRBJ2-6, with D possibly being TRBD2 (6 bases). Germline V CDR1 and CDR2: LGHDT, YNNKEL (reference sequence). V lost 2 bases and J 0 bases, leaving 8 bases between the germline ends. The CDR3 is 16 amino acids. The CDR3 loop reads CASSQRRDSGANVLTF. Written as DNA, the CDR3 is TGTGCCAGCAGCCAAAGGCGGGACTCTGGGGCCAACGTCCTGACTTTC.

In this sample, this clonotype turned up a few times. CDR3 sequence (DNA): TGTGCCAGCAGTTGGGTGAATGAGCAGTTCTTC. It translates to CASSWVNEQFF. The chain uses TRBV27 and TRBJ2-1; no clear D. V was pared by 4 bases and J by 7 bases, with 5 bases between. The CDR3 has 11 amino acids. Germline CDR1 reads MNHEY; CDR2 reads SMNVEV (reference sequence).

This clonotype appeared many times. This rearrangement joins TRBV12-3 or TRBV12-4 to TRBJ1-5, with 8 positions matching TRBD1. This CDR3 contains 16 residues. Trimming cost V 5 bases and J 3 bases; bases outside gene matches: 9. The CDR3: CASSLRQGSNNQPQHF. The CDR3 DNA follows: TGTGCCAGCAGTCTTCGACAGGGGTCGAACAATCAGCCCCAGCATTTT.

The chain employs TRBV29-1 and TRBJ2-2, with 10 bases matching TRBD1. With V trimmed by 1 base and J by 7 bases, 3 bases remained unmatched. Germline V gene sequence: CDR1 SQVTM, CDR2 ANQGSEA. The CDR3 is 14 amino acids. CDR3: CSVEGDRGGGELFF. DNA of the CDR3: TGCAGCGTTGAAGGGGACAGGGGCGGCGGGGAGCTGTTTTTT.

V gene TRBV27 combines with J gene TRBJ1-4, with TRBD1 matching 12 bases. Germline V gives CDR1 MNHEY, CDR2 SMNVEV (reference sequence). The CDR3 is 15 residues long. J lost 10 bases, V lost 5 bases, and 8 bases had no gene match. The CDR3 protein is CASSRDRGLSGKLFF. Here the CDR3 DNA reads TGTGCCAGCAGTCGGGACAGGGGGCTTTCGGGAAAACTGTTTTTT. The variable domain in full, completed from reference TRBV27 and TRBJ1-4, reads EAQVTQNPRYLITVTGKKLTVTCSQNMNHEYMSWYRQDPGLGLRQIYYSMNVEVTDKGDVPEGYKVSRKEKRNFPLILESPSPNQTSLYFCASSRDRGLSGKLFFGSGTQLSVL.

This clonotype occurred a few times. The chain is built from TRBV29-1 and TRBJ2-1; TRBD2 agrees at 11 bases. This CDR3 comprises 15 residues. CDR1 and CDR2 (germline): SQVTM, ANQGSEA. The trim removed 6 bases at V and 3 bases at J, leaving 7 bases unmatched. In DNA, the CDR3 is TGCAGCGTACTTAGCGGGAGGGTTCTCTACAATGAGCAGTTCTTC. As protein: CSVLSGRVLYNEQFF.

The rearrangement uses TRBV5-4 and TRBJ1-1, with D uncertain. V was cut by 0 bases and J by 3 bases, with 9 bases left in between. The CDR3 extends over 14 amino acids. Looked up from germline, CDR1 is SGHNT and CDR2 is YYREEE (reference sequence). The CDR3 nucleotides are TGTGCCAGCAGCTTGGAGATTCCAGACACTGAAGCTTTCTTT. It translates to CASSLEIPDTEAFF.

This clonotype appeared a few times. The chain has TRBV25-1 and TRBJ2-5; D unclear. Germline V gives CDR1 MGHDK, CDR2 SYGVNS. The V and J ends lost 6 bases and 5 bases respectively, with 10 bases between them. The CDR3 has 12 residues. The CDR3 loop is CASRTQMETQYF. Here the CDR3 DNA reads TGTGCCAGCAGGACACAGATGGAGACCCAGTACTTC. The variable domain in full, with the rest retrieved from reference TRBV25-1 and TRBJ2-5, is EADIYQTPRYLVIGTGKKITLECSQTMGHDKMYWYQQDPGMELHLIHYSYGVNSTEKGDLSSESTVSRIRTEHFPLTLESARPSHTSQYLCASRTQMETQYFGPGTRLLVL.

This clonotype was detected many times. The chain has TRBV29-1 and TRBJ2-7; no reliable D call. V shed 5 bases and J shed 1 base, with 18 bases lying between them. Germline V CDR1 and CDR2: SQVTM, ANQGSEA. This CDR3 contains 15 residues. The DNA of the CDR3 is TGCAGCGTTAAGGTCGCGCGGCAGGCGTCCTACGAGCAGTACTTC. The encoded protein is CSVKVARQASYEQYF.

The table lists this clonotype with many counts. The genes are TRBV6-6 and TRBJ2-2, with 10 bases lining up with TRBD2. Losses at the gene ends were 3 bases for V and 3 bases for J; bases not matched to a gene: 7. CDR3 length: 17 residues. From germline, CDR1 is MNHNY and CDR2 SVGAGI (reference sequence). CDR3 region: CASSYGAGGLDTGELFF. The CDR3 region has the DNA TGTGCCAGCAGTTATGGAGCGGGAGGGCTGGACACCGGGGAGCTGTTTTTT.

This sequence joins TRBV4-2 and TRBJ2-7; weak D call: TRBD1 (7 bases). V lost 3 bases to trimming and J lost 6 bases, with 15 bases between them. The CDR3 is made up of 14 amino acids. Germline CDR1 and CDR2: LGHNA and YNFKEQ. CDR3 amino acids: CASSQLSGGREQYF. The CDR3 DNA is TGTGCCAGCAGCCAGCTGTCAGGGGGGCGCGAGCAGTACTTC.

The chain links TRBV28 to TRBJ1-1; D unclear. This CDR3 contains 11 residues. The ends were cut back, 4 bases at V and 11 bases at J, with 11 bases in the middle. CDR1 and CDR2 from the germline V gene are MDHEN and SYDVKM. The CDR3 spells CASSSEGRAFF. The CDR3, as DNA: TGTGCCAGCAGTTCGGAAGGGAGGGCTTTCTTT.

Many counts were recorded for this clonotype. This chain connects TRBV30 to TRBJ2-2; no definite D call. CDR1 is GTSNPN and CDR2 is SVGIG in the germline V gene (reference sequence). The CDR3 loop spans 12 amino acids. V was clipped by 3 bases and J by 5 bases, with 7 bases between them. The CDR3 DNA is TGTGCCTGGAGCCAGAAGACCGGGGAGCTGTTTTTT. Its protein is CAWSQKTGELFF.

The chain is built from TRBV24-1 and TRBJ2-3; the D gene is possibly TRBD2 (6 bases). Germline V lookup: CDR1 KGHDR, CDR2 SFDVKD. The CDR3 contains 17 residues. Trimming removed 0 bases from V and 0 bases from J, with 12 bases in between. CDR3 nucleotides: TGTGCCACCAGTGATTTGCGGGATAGCGGAAGCACAGATACGCAGTATTTT. This codes for CATSDLRDSGSTDTQYF.

The chain is built from TRBV19 and TRBJ2-1; TRBD2 matches 12 bases. CDR3 length: 19 amino acids. In germline, CDR1 is LNHDA, CDR2 SQIVND (reference sequence). The junction had 15 bases not matched to a gene; V was cut back by 0 bases and J by 9 bases. The CDR3 DNA sequence: TGTGCCAGTAGTATAGATTTTTCTAGCGGGAGGGAGAGGAGTGGTGAGCAGTTCTTC. Encoded protein: CASSIDFSSGRERSGEQFF. The full variable domain, its missing parts supplied by reference TRBV19 and TRBJ2-1, is DGGITQSPKYLFRKEGQNVTLSCEQNLNHDAMYWYRQDPGQGLRLIYYSQIVNDFQKGDIAEGYSVSREKKESFPLTVTSAQKNPTAFYLCASSIDFSSGRERSGEQFFGPGTRLTVL.

This clonotype was observed at least ten times. The chain is built from TRBV27 and TRBJ2-7; unclear D gene. With 3 bases removed from V and 7 bases from J, the gap between germline ends came to 16 bases. The CDR3 consists of 14 residues. The germline CDR1 and CDR2 sequences are MNHEY and SMNVEV (reference sequence). The chain's CDR3 is CASSLGHGVGEQYF. CDR3 nucleotides: TGTGCCAGCAGTTTGGGTCACGGAGTGGGGGAGCAGTACTTC.

This clonotype was picked up many times. Sequence at one end of the junction differs from germline and may be a read error. This rearrangement joins TRBV7-7 to TRBJ2-1, with TRBD1 matching 8 bases. Germline V gene lookup returns CDR1 SSHAT and CDR2 FNYEAQ (reference sequence). There are 15 residues in the CDR3. The CDR3 DNA reads TGTGCTAGCAGCTTAGAACGGACAGGGAACAATGAGCAGTTCTTC. This codes for CASSLERTGNNEQFF.